A selection of T cell receptor beta chains follows, all from one sample in a study of cytomegalovirus exposure and HLA in healthy donors. Some clones are missing from TCRdb's copy, which holds only in-frame ones; the method was immunoSEQ multiplex PCR. The profile covers some 150,000 clones, with about 70% appearing a single time and roughly 1.9% taken by the ten largest. Sequenced material: PBMCs. The receptors originated from a woman aged 60-70 years in good health and CMV-seropositive. The CDR3 runs from the conserved cysteine through the conserved F or W.

>TRBV28|TRBJ2-7
CASSVTGTGVHEQYF
>TRBV2|TRBJ1-1
CASTTGAGNTEAFF
>TRBV29-1|TRBJ2-7
CSVVVRRGRNEQYF
>TRBV7-3|TRBJ2-1
CASSPRWSDEQFF
>TRBV7-9|TRBJ2-7
CASSITTVSYEQYF
>TRBV11-2|TRBJ2-3
CASSSTDSGRGTDTQYF
>TRBV18|TRBJ1-2
CASSPADKRNYTF
>TRBV27|TRBJ1-2
CASSRQANYGYTF
>TRBV2|TRBJ1-2
CASSVQGTDYGYTF
>TRBV27|TRBJ2-1
CASSMSSYNEQFF
>TRBV9|TRBJ1-5
CASSAGTNSNQPQHF
>TRBV28|TRBJ2-1
CASSLKQGGEQFF
>TRBV29-1|TRBJ2-1
CSVGSTGRNNEQFF
>TRBV5-1|TRBJ1-2
CASSLEGSYGYTF
>TRBV7-2|TRBJ1-1
CASSLGGHDTEAFF
>TRBV5-1|TRBJ2-7
CASSLTGDEQYF
>TRBV7-9|TRBJ2-3
CASSPRTVTDTQYF
>TRBV2|TRBJ2-7
CASSVQRAGEQYF
>TRBV25-1|TRBJ1-5
CASSESGTGSQQPQHF
>TRBV6-6|TRBJ2-1
CASSYGGLAGQEQFF
>TRBV19|TRBJ1-2
CASSPSEWAGYTF
>TRBV5-1|TRBJ2-3
CASSNSGDRTDTQYF
>TRBV28|TRBJ2-7
CASSSLGRVHEQYF
>TRBV6-1|TRBJ1-5
CASRADRRNQPQHF
>TRBV5-4|TRBJ2-7
CASSLGAGQGAREQYF
>TRBV10-3|TRBJ2-5
CAISAGNRETQYF
>TRBV9|TRBJ1-5
CASSFSGTENQPQHF
>TRBV2|TRBJ1-1
CASSSGTGSSDTEAFF
>TRBV6-6|TRBJ2-7
CASSQTSGYEQYF
>TRBV28|TRBJ1-2
CASSSQGAANYGYTF
>TRBV18|TRBJ2-3
CASSPEAGGTDTQYF
>TRBV19|TRBJ1-1
CASREGGRNTEAFF
>TRBV10-3|TRBJ1-2
CAIGAVELSYGYTF
>TRBV10-3|TRBJ2-3
CAIRAGLAGEDTQYF
>TRBV29-1|TRBJ1-1
CSADERGANTEAFF
>TRBV7-8|TRBJ2-5
CASSLDGLRAQYF
>TRBV4-1|TRBJ2-2
CASSQQGAVINTGELFF
>TRBV7-9|TRBJ2-2
CASSSRGTGELFF
>TRBV2|TRBJ2-3
CASSLWDSTDTQYF
>TRBV28|TRBJ2-7
CASRLALRTYEQYF
>TRBV6-5|TRBJ1-1
CASSSGQVTGTEAFF